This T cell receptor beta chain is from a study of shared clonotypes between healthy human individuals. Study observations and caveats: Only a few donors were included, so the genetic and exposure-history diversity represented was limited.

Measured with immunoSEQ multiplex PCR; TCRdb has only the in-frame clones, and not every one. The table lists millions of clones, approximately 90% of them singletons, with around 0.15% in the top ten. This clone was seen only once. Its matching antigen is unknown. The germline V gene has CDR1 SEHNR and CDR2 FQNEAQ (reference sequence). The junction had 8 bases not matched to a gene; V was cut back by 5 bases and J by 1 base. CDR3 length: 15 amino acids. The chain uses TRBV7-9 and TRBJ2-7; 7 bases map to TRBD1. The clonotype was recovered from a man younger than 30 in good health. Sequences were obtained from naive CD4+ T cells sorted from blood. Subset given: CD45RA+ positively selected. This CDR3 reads CASSPDRVASYEQYF. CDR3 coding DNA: TGTGCCAGCAGCCCTGACAGGGTGGCATCCTACGAGCAGTACTTC.